This TCR beta chain was sequenced in a study of technical replicates of blood from several donors (TCRdb year 2017). The method was the immunoSEQ multiplex PCR assay. TCRdb retrieved this table from immuneACCESS and kept in-frame rearrangements only. Not all clones are present; in checked studies, unresolved V genes account for under half, and no reason is known for the remainder. Counted in this sample were fewer than 65,000 clones; around nine tenths of them appeared once. The top ten hold roughly 5% of the sample. Based on the germline V gene, the CDR1 and CDR2 sequences are SNHLY and FYNNEI. Relative to germline, V is 5 bases shorter and J is 7 bases shorter, with 6 bases between their ends. The CDR3, from cysteine to phenylalanine, totals 11 residues. Just the 33-base CDR3 DNA is kept, in frame starting at base 1. Comment on this clone: The antigen it recognizes is unknown. One base away there is no much larger clone; base qualities are not given.

The rearranged segments are TRBV2 and TRBJ2-1; TRBD2 is a possible D gene, resting on 5 matching bases. The sequencing input was PBMCs. The sequence was obtained from a human donor in good health. Some clones in this sample may be carry-over from other donors' samples. For the CDR3, the sequence is CASSRENEQFF. The DNA reads as follows: TGTGCCAGCAGTCGGGAAAATGAGCAGTTCTTC. With the rest looked up from the reference TRBV2 and TRBJ2-1 genes rather than sequenced, the full variable domain is EPEVTQTPSHQVTQMGQEVILRCVPISNHLYFYWYRQILGQKVEFLVSFYNNEISEKSEIFDDQFSVERPDGSNFTLKIRSTKLEDSAMYFCASSRENEQFFGPGTRLTVL.